This T cell receptor (beta chain) emerged from a study of blood T cell repertoires in COVID-19. TCRdb's table, derived via immunoSEQ multiplex PCR, lists solely in-frame clones and lacks some. The sample gives roughly 130,000 clones, around 85% of which show up once; around 3.1% is in the top ten. The CDR3 consists of 13 residues. V dropped 2 bases and J dropped 4 bases, with 8 bases sitting between them. Germline assignment: CDR1 SNHLY and CDR2 FYNNEI. The V call is TRBV2, the J call TRBJ1-1, with unresolved D. The receptor comes from an elderly woman with acute or convalescent COVID-19. Sequencing used peripheral blood. CDR3 protein: CASSELRATEAFF. In DNA form, the CDR3 reads TGTGCCAGCAGTGAACTGAGGGCCACTGAAGCTTTCTTT.